This is a list of T cell receptor beta chains from one sample in a study of shared clonotypes between healthy human individuals. Assay: immunoSEQ multiplex PCR; the TCRdb copy retains only in-frame clones and omits some. The table includes approximately 2.5 million clones, about 92% detected once. The specimen sequenced was naive CD4+ T cells sorted from blood. These receptors were taken from a man younger than 35 in good health. Each CDR3 is given with its conserved first and last residue. The order of the fields is CDR3 DNA, CDR3 protein, V gene, J gene, D gene, clone size. The D gene is left open where the match is weak. Size values are once, few and many counts, or a class for expanded clones, and some rows have none.

TGTGCCAGCAGCTTAGGACGCGAGTCAATCTATGGCTACACCTTC	CASSLGRESIYGYTF	TRBV7-9	TRBJ1-2	NA	NA
TGTGCCAGCAGCGCCTCGGGCCCTGGCGGGGAGCTGTTTTTT	CASSASGPGGELFF	TRBV6-6	TRBJ2-2	NA	NA
TGTGCCAGCGTTGGTCCCCACTACGAGCAGTACTTC	CASVGPHYEQYF	TRBV28	TRBJ2-7	NA	NA
TGTGCCAGCAGCTTGAAGAGGGATCAAGAGACCCAGTACTTC	CASSLKRDQETQYF	TRBV7-2	TRBJ2-5	NA	NA
TGTGCCAGTAGAGGAGCGGCGTCGGGCACAGATACGCAGTATTTT	CASRGAASGTDTQYF	TRBV19	TRBJ2-3	NA	NA
TGTGCCAGCAGCAAAAAAGCCGGGGAGCTGTTTTTT	CASSKKAGELFF	TRBV21-1	TRBJ2-2	NA	NA
TGTGCCACCGCTGGGGCTAGCGGGAGAAATGAGCAGTTCTTC	CATAGASGRNEQFF	TRBV10-3	TRBJ2-1	TRBD2	NA
TGTGCCAGTCGACAGGGGGCCAACGAGCAGTACTTC	CASRQGANEQYF	TRBV19	TRBJ2-7	TRBD1	NA
TGTGCCGGCGACCCGGGGGGAGCTGGAAACACCATATATTTT	CAGDPGGAGNTIYF	TRBV6-1	TRBJ1-3	NA	NA
TGTGCCAGCATCCCAATAGGGGGTTCGAACACTGAAGCTTTCTTT	CASIPIGGSNTEAFF	TRBV2	TRBJ1-1	NA	NA
TGTGCCAGCAAACTAGCGGCGGGCGGGGAGCTGTTTTTT	CASKLAAGGELFF	TRBV2	TRBJ2-2	TRBD2	once
TGTGCCAGCAGTTACGTGGGGAAGGGTGGTTCACCCCTCCACTTT	CASSYVGKGGSPLHF	TRBV6-5	TRBJ1-6	NA	NA
TGCAGTGCTAGCCCCGGGTACGAGCAGTACTTC	CSASPGYEQYF	TRBV20-1	TRBJ2-7	NA	NA
TGTGCCAGCAGCAAAGCGCTGGCAGGGAGAACGAACACTGAAGCTTTCTTT	CASSKALAGRTNTEAFF	TRBV21-1	TRBJ1-1	NA	NA
TGTGCCAGCAGTTGGAGCGCAATAGGGGAGACCCAGTACTTC	CASSWSAIGETQYF	TRBV27	TRBJ2-5	NA	once
TGTGCCAGTAGGACAGGGGGCACGAACACTGAAGCTTTCTTT	CASRTGGTNTEAFF	TRBV19	TRBJ1-1	TRBD1	NA
TGCGCCAGCAGCTCGAGATTGGGGGCGGGAGAGACCCAGTACTTC	CASSSRLGAGETQYF	TRBV5-1	TRBJ2-5	NA	NA
TGTGCCAGCAGTGTCGCCCGAGCCGGCGGGGAGCTGTTTTTT	CASSVARAGGELFF	TRBV2	TRBJ2-2	NA	NA
TGTGCCAGCAGCTTGGCGACTCCACAAGTCACCGGGGAGCTGTTTTTT	CASSLATPQVTGELFF	TRBV5-5	TRBJ2-2	NA	NA
TGTGCCAGCAGCTTGGCCCCCATCTATCACACCGGGGAGCTGTTTTTT	CASSLAPIYHTGELFF	TRBV5-8	TRBJ2-2	NA	NA
TGCGCCAGCAGCCCTCTAGCGGGTAGCTCCTACGAGCAGTACTTC	CASSPLAGSSYEQYF	TRBV5-1	TRBJ2-7	TRBD2	NA
TGCGCCAGCAGCCAGCCGGGACAGGTTACTGAGCAGTACTTC	CASSQPGQVTEQYF	TRBV4-1	TRBJ2-7	TRBD1	NA
TGTGCCAGCAGCTCCCGCGTAGGGGAGGACTATGGCTACACCTTC	CASSSRVGEDYGYTF	TRBV9	TRBJ1-2	NA	NA
TGTGCCAGCAGCCGGGACAGCACTAGCACAGATACGCAGTATTTT	CASSRDSTSTDTQYF	TRBV2	TRBJ2-3	TRBD1	once
TGTGCCAGCAGCTTCCAAGACAGAACCTCTGGGGCCAACGTCCTGACTTTC	CASSFQDRTSGANVLTF	TRBV5-6	TRBJ2-6	NA	once
TGTGCCGCCGCGCAGGGCTCCTATAATTCACCCCTCCACTTT	CAAAQGSYNSPLHF	TRBV6-5	TRBJ1-6	NA	NA
TGTGCCAGTAGTGACAGGAGCTCTGGGGCCAACGTCCTGACTTTC	CASSDRSSGANVLTF	TRBV19	TRBJ2-6	NA	NA
TGTGCCAGCAGCTCGAAGACAGGTCAAGAGACCCAGTACTTC	CASSSKTGQETQYF	TRBV7-8	TRBJ2-5	NA	NA
TGTGCCAGCAGGGCCGCTAACACCGGGGAGCTGTTTTTT	CASRAANTGELFF	TRBV7-2	TRBJ2-2	NA	NA
TGTGCCACCAGCAATGGGGGACAGCGCCGCTCCTACGAGCAGTACTTC	CATSNGGQRRSYEQYF	TRBV15	TRBJ2-7	TRBD1	NA
TGTGCCAGCAGTGATGTACAGGGGGCTTTCTTCACAGATACGCAGTATTTT	CASSDVQGAFFTDTQYF	TRBV6-1	TRBJ2-3	TRBD1	NA
TGTGCCAGCAGTGAAGTTGAGGGGTTGTCACCCCTCCACTTT	CASSEVEGLSPLHF	TRBV6-1	TRBJ1-6	NA	once
TGTGCCAGCAGCGAGAGAGGGGGGGGGCGGACAGATACGCAGTATTTT	CASSERGGGRTDTQYF	TRBV5-4	TRBJ2-3	NA	NA
TGCAGCTGCTGGGACAGGGACTCGGGAGGCTACACCTTC	CSCWDRDSGGYTF	TRBV29-1	TRBJ1-2	TRBD1	NA
TGTGCCAGCTCACCAGACGTCAACGAGCAGTACTTC	CASSPDVNEQYF	TRBV18	TRBJ2-7	NA	NA
TGCGCCAGCAGCCAAGATTACGGGCCAGTCTATGGCTACACCTTC	CASSQDYGPVYGYTF	TRBV4-1	TRBJ1-2	NA	NA
TGTGCCAGTAGTATCTCGGGACTCTCCTACGAGCAGTACTTC	CASSISGLSYEQYF	TRBV19	TRBJ2-7	NA	NA
TGCAGCGGATCGCGGGACTCCGGGGAGCTGTTTTTT	CSGSRDSGELFF	TRBV29-1	TRBJ2-2	NA	NA
TGTGCCAGCTTTCAGAACTGGGCCACTGAAGCTTTCTTT	CASFQNWATEAFF	TRBV18	TRBJ1-1	NA	NA
TGTGCCAGCAGCTTAGCTTCGGCAGGGCAGGGTCAGCCCCAGCATTTT	CASSLASAGQGQPQHF	TRBV7-9	TRBJ1-5	NA	NA
TGTGCCAGCAGAATGGGATTTACAGGGGGTACTGAAGCTTTCTTT	CASRMGFTGGTEAFF	TRBV6-1	TRBJ1-1	TRBD1	NA
TGTGCCAGCAGTGAACTAGCGGGGGGGTACAATGAGCAGTTCTTC	CASSELAGGYNEQFF	TRBV2	TRBJ2-1	TRBD2	NA
TGCGCCAGCAGCCCCCAATGGGACACTGAAGCTTTCTTT	CASSPQWDTEAFF	TRBV4-1	TRBJ1-1	NA	NA
TGTGCCAGCAGCTCCCTTTCGCAGGGAACCTACGAGCAGTACTTC	CASSSLSQGTYEQYF	TRBV5-5	TRBJ2-7	NA	NA
TGCGCCAGCAGCTTGGATGATTTTGGATCCTACGAGCAGTACTTC	CASSLDDFGSYEQYF	TRBV5-1	TRBJ2-7	NA	NA
TGTGCCAGCAGTCGCAAGCGGGGGGGCGAGTACGAGCAGTACTTC	CASSRKRGGEYEQYF	TRBV6-5	TRBJ2-7	TRBD2	NA
TGTGCCAGCAGCTCCGGGGGAAGCACAGATACGCAGTATTTT	CASSSGGSTDTQYF	TRBV5-4	TRBJ2-3	NA	once
TGTGCCAGCAGCTTATTGTCGGGACTAGCGCAAGAGACCCAGTACTTC	CASSLLSGLAQETQYF	TRBV7-2	TRBJ2-5	TRBD2	NA
TGTGCCAGCAGTCCCTCCGGGGGCCTGGGAACGCAGTATTTT	CASSPSGGLGTQYF	TRBV27	TRBJ2-3	NA	NA
TGCGCCAGCAGCCATCGTAGCGGGGGAAGGGAGACCCAGTACTTC	CASSHRSGGRETQYF	TRBV4-1	TRBJ2-5	TRBD2	NA
TGTGCCAGCAGGCACACCCCTAATCAGCCCCAGCATTTT	CASRHTPNQPQHF	TRBV28	TRBJ1-5	NA	once
TGTGCCAGCAGCCAGCGGGGGACGGACATTTCTAACCCTGCTAACTATGGCTACACCTTC	CASSQRGTDISNPANYGYTF	TRBV16	TRBJ1-2	NA	NA
TGCGCCAGCAGCCAAGATGCCCGGACTAGCGGGGGTAGGGATACGCAGTATTTT	CASSQDARTSGGRDTQYF	TRBV4-3	TRBJ2-3	TRBD2	NA
TGTGCCAGTAGTCCACAACTAGCGTCATACGAGCAGTACTTC	CASSPQLASYEQYF	TRBV19	TRBJ2-7	TRBD2	NA